This TCR beta chain was recovered during a study of identifying expanded T cells in peripheral blood. General study results and limits: Across healthy donors, higher total template counts meant significantly greater roughly 2-week count variance. About 1.2 clones differed between technical replicates, versus approximately 17 and 20 over time.

This clone was picked up a small number of times. Antigen: not known. Germline CDR1 is SGHNT and CDR2 is YYREEE (reference sequence). Trimming pared 3 bases from V and 2 bases from J, leaving 7 bases between. This CDR3 contains 13 residues. No infections or other immune events were documented during collection. Sequenced by immunoSEQ multiplex PCR; TCRdb stores in-frame clones only, minus some. The repertoire holds approximately 100,000 clones, roughly 89% seen once, with approximately 16% in the top ten. This TCR was recovered from a person aged 18 to 70 in good health. Sequenced material: blood. This chain uses TRBV5-4 with TRBJ2-3; D unresolved. CDR3 sequence (DNA): TGTGCCAGCAGCTCCCACGCCACAGATACGCAGTATTTT. As protein: CASSSHATDTQYF.